Described below is a single T cell receptor (beta chain) sequence and its context. Its specificity is unknown. Repertoires were generated with immunoSEQ multiplex PCR, while TCRdb's copy carries only in-frame clones and drops some. The sample has around 6,500 clones; about 86% are singletons. The entry originates in a study of T cell clonotyping in hematopoietic cell transplantation. Study-level points and caveats: Without cell sorting, CD4 versus CD8 contributions remain unresolved. After transplant, recipient diversity fell while pathologically expanded clonotypes grew through day 180.

Trimming left V 3 bases short and J 7 bases short, with 19 bases between. This CDR3 has 16 residues. Germline assignment: CDR1 KGHSH and CDR2 LQKENI. The origin of this receptor is a female patient between 35 and 55 years old who had an allogeneic stem cell transplant from a related donor, so the T cells may come from the graft donor. Some clones in this sample may be carry-over from other donors' samples. The sample consisted of peripheral blood mononuclear cells, taken 100 days after allogeneic stem cell transplant. V usage is TRBV18 and J usage is TRBJ2-1, with unresolved D. The CDR3 nucleotides read TGTGCCAGCTCACCTCCCGACGGCATCACAACGAATGAGCAGTTCTTC. Translated, it gives CASSPPDGITTNEQFF.